This entry lists 29 T cell receptor beta chains sequenced from one sample in a study of CD8 T cells in ankylosing spondylitis. Via MiXCR, TCRdb re-called the 5' RACE reads, giving one row per CDR3 protein. The profile shows hundreds of thousands of distinct CDR3 sequences, around 8% of them singletons. Sequenced material: blood, either unsorted or a sorted T cell fraction (not recorded which). These TCRs come from a female donor with ankylosing spondylitis or in good health (not recorded which).

On this clonotype itself: This may arise from a read error, as a much more abundant clone is one base away. The chain joins TRBV5-1 to TRBJ1-3; D is perhaps TRBD1 (5 bases). The CDR3 has 15 amino acids. Germline CDR1 is SGHRS and CDR2 is YFSETQ. The CDR3 here is CTSSYLGTSGNTIYF. The CDR3, as DNA: TGCACCAGCAGCTACCTCGGGACGTCTGGAAACACCATATATTTT.

This chain joins TRBV7-2 and TRBJ2-5; D might be TRBD1 (6 bases). This CDR3 comprises 13 residues. Germline loops: CDR1 SGHTA, CDR2 FQGNSA. Deletions cut 5 bases from V and 6 bases from J, with 13 bases between. Here the CDR3 reads CASSPGQRKTQYF. As DNA, the CDR3 is TGTGCCAGCAGCCCCGGACAGAGAAAGACCCAGTACTTC.

The chain combines TRBV20-1 with TRBJ2-1; no definite D call. The CDR3 is 12 amino acids. In germline, CDR1 is DFQATT, CDR2 SNEGSKA (reference sequence). Trimming stripped 2 bases from V and 8 bases from J, with 10 bases between. The CDR3 is CSARQVWDEQFF. The CDR3 coding sequence is TGCAGTGCTAGACAGGTCTGGGATGAGCAGTTCTTC.

The V gene is TRBV6-2 or TRBV6-3, the J gene TRBJ2-7; perhaps TRBD2 as D (5 bases). Germline V gene lookup returns CDR1 MNHEY and CDR2 SVGEGT. The CDR3 runs to 13 residues. V lost 4 bases and J lost 6, with 13 bases in between. CDR3: CASSFGLLSEQYF. DNA for the CDR3: TGTGCCAGCAGTTTTGGACTCCTCTCCGAGCAGTACTTC.

As regards this clonotype: A much larger clone is a single base away; this may be a read error. V is TRBV2 and J is TRBJ2-7; 7 bases map to TRBD1. The V gene's germline CDR1 is SNHLY and CDR2 FYNNEI. This CDR3 comprises 16 residues. CDR3 in DNA: TGTGCCAACAGTAAATCATGGGACAGAATTGGTCGCGAGCAGTACTTC. Translation: CANSKSWDRIGREQYF.

V is TRBV19 and J is TRBJ2-5; TRBD2 might be the D (5 bases). Per the germline V gene, CDR1 is LNHDA and CDR2 is SQIVND (reference sequence). The ends were cut back, 3 bases at V and 4 bases at J, with 12 bases in the middle. CDR3 length: 14 residues. CDR3 coding DNA: TGTGCCAGTAGTATGATCGTGGGGAGAGAGACCCAGTACTTC. It encodes CASSMIVGRETQYF.

This clonotype came up a few times. V gene TRBV7-2 combines with J gene TRBJ2-7; 11 nucleotides match TRBD1. V lost 5 bases to trimming and J lost 7 bases; unmatched junction nucleotides: 4. CDR1 is SGHTA, CDR2 FQGNSA, per germline. The CDR3 runs 13 residues. The CDR3 is CASSRDRGWEQYF. CDR3 sequence (DNA): TGTGCCAGCAGCCGGGACAGGGGGTGGGAGCAGTACTTC.

The sample holds many counts of this clonotype. The rearrangement joins TRBV3-1 to TRBJ1-6; D uncertain. Deletions cut 1 base from V and 9 bases from J, with 7 bases between. The CDR3 loop spans 13 amino acids. Germline CDR1 and CDR2: LGHDT and YNNKEL (reference sequence). CDR3 residues: CASSQGRRSPLHF. The CDR3 DNA is TGTGCCAGCAGCCAAGGACGGCGTTCACCCCTCCACTTT.

This clonotype was observed a few times. The V call is TRBV5-5, the J call TRBJ1-1, with 8 bases identical to TRBD1. Unmatched junction bases numbered 14, after V lost 4 bases and J lost 6 bases. Germline-derived CDR1 and CDR2 are SGHKS and YYEKEE (reference sequence). This CDR3 spans 16 amino acids. DNA of the CDR3: TGTGCCAGCAGCCTCAGGACAGGGTTTCTCAACGCTGAAGCTTTCTTT. Translated, it gives CASSLRTGFLNAEAFF.

Turning to this clonotype: A read error may be the cause here, since a much bigger clone is one base away. V and J are TRBV29-1 and TRBJ2-2; no clear D gene. The ends were cut back, 5 bases at V and 11 bases at J, with 15 bases in the middle. CDR1 and CDR2 (germline): SQVTM, ANQGSEA. The CDR3 runs to 12 residues. The CDR3 sequence: CSVKISGRELFF. The CDR3 DNA reads TGCAGCGTTAAGATTTCGGGCCGCGAGCTGTTTTTT.

This clonotype was counted a few times. This chain joins TRBV7-9 and TRBJ2-1; weak D call: TRBD2 (6 bases). CDR3 length equals 15 residues. Trimming removed 3 bases at V and 6 bases at J, with 15 bases between. Germline loops: CDR1 SEHNR, CDR2 FQNEAQ (reference sequence). The CDR3 region has the DNA TGTGCCAGCAGCTTCCGACACAACGGGGGCAATGAGCAGTTCTTC. It is translated as CASSFRHNGGNEQFF.

This clonotype was counted ten times or more. The J gene is TRBJ2-2, the V gene TRBV5-8, with 8 bases that match TRBD2. V lost 4 bases and J lost 4; bases outside the gene matches: 12. Germline CDR1 SGHTS, CDR2 YDEGEE. The CDR3 has 17 amino acids. CDR3: CASSLGSAGGITGELFF. The CDR3 DNA reads TGTGCCAGCAGCCTAGGCAGCGCGGGGGGCATCACCGGGGAGCTGTTTTTT.

As for this clonotype: A read error may explain this, as a much larger clone is one base away. The chain employs TRBV24-1 and TRBJ2-1; D is undetermined. This CDR3 contains 11 residues. Germline lookup yields CDR1 KGHDR and CDR2 SFDVKD. The CDR3 loop is CGTSNHNEQFF. CDR3 nucleotides: TGTGGCACCAGTAATCACAATGAGCAGTTCTTC.

The sample holds many counts of this clonotype. V and J are TRBV20-1 and TRBJ2-7, with 11 bases lining up with TRBD2. CDR1 is DFQATT, CDR2 SNEGSKA, per germline (reference sequence). The V segment lost 3 bases and the J segment 1 base; nucleotides outside the gene matches: 8. CDR3 length: 16 residues. CDR3 nucleotide sequence: TGCAGTGCTAGGTCTCCTAGCGGGAGGCCATCCTACGAGCAGTACTTC. Protein: CSARSPSGRPSYEQYF.

With regard to this clonotype: Since a much larger clone is just one base distant, this may be a read error. The chain couples TRBV28 to TRBJ1-1, with D perhaps TRBD1 (5 bases). Germline CDR1 is MDHEN and CDR2 is SYDVKM. This CDR3 has 15 amino acids. V lost 6 bases and J 2 bases, leaving 16 bases between the germline ends. In DNA, the CDR3 is TGTGCCAGCAGCCTAAGGCAGGGCGGCAACACTGAAGCTTTCTTT. Encoded protein: CASSLRQGGNTEAFF.

This clonotype was seen many times. This CDR3 reads CASSLRRRDRRNEKLFF. CDR3 bases: TGTGCCAGCAGTCTTCGCCGTAGGGACAGACGGAATGAAAAACTGTTTTTT. V is TRBV28 and J is TRBJ1-4; 7 bases agree with TRBD1. There are 17 residues in the CDR3. Germline CDR1 reads MDHEN; CDR2 reads SYDVKM. Trimming cost V 5 bases and J 5 bases; bases outside gene matches: 14.

This chain uses TRBV20-1 with TRBJ2-7, with TRBD2 identical over 8 bases. CDR1 is DFQATT and CDR2 is SNEGSKA in the germline V gene (reference sequence). V trimming: 3 bases; J trimming: 2 bases; junction bases outside the gene matches: 6. The CDR3 contains 14 residues. The CDR3 spells CSASASGPTYEQYF. CDR3 DNA: TGCAGTGCTAGCGCTAGCGGGCCCACCTACGAGCAGTACTTC.

This clonotype was counted at least ten times. The V gene is TRBV20-1, the J gene TRBJ2-1, with 10 bases identical to TRBD2. Per germline, CDR1 DFQATT and CDR2 SNEGSKA (reference sequence). The CDR3 spans 15 residues. Germline trimming cut 3 bases from V and 7 bases from J; bases unmatched to any gene: 9. This CDR3 is CSASITSGIRNEQFF. The CDR3 DNA sequence: TGCAGTGCTAGTATAACTAGCGGGATTCGGAATGAGCAGTTCTTC.

This clonotype has a count of ten or more. This chain uses TRBV7-3 with TRBJ1-6; D is uncertain. This CDR3 region has 14 residues. V lost 1 base and J lost 9, with 10 bases in between. Germline CDR1 is SGHTA and CDR2 is FQGTGA. The CDR3, as DNA: TGTGCCAGCAGCTTAAACCCGGCGGGTTCACCCCTCCACTTT. Its translation is CASSLNPAGSPLHF.

This clonotype has ten or more counts. The chain has TRBV20-1 and TRBJ2-3, with 9 positions matching TRBD2. J was trimmed by 2 bases and V by 5 bases; bases with no gene match: 8. CDR1 DFQATT and CDR2 SNEGSKA come from the germline V gene (reference sequence). This CDR3 has 15 amino acids. CDR3 region: CSAPPLAGSTDTQYF. For the CDR3, the DNA is TGCAGTGCTCCGCCTCTAGCGGGGTCCACAGATACGCAGTATTTT.

At least ten counts were recorded for this clonotype. The gene calls are TRBV29-1 and TRBJ2-3; TRBD2 matches 9 bases. J gave up 4 bases and V 4 bases, and 12 bases lay outside the gene matches. This CDR3 comprises 16 residues. The V gene's germline CDR1 is SQVTM and CDR2 ANQGSEA. CDR3 amino acids: CSVATTSGVWADTQYF. The CDR3 nucleotides are TGCAGCGTTGCTACGACTAGCGGTGTCTGGGCAGATACGCAGTATTTT.

In its sample, this clonotype was seen many times. The V gene is TRBV20-1, the J gene TRBJ2-1, with TRBD2 identical over 12 bases. Germline lookup yields CDR1 DFQATT and CDR2 SNEGSKA (reference sequence). The CDR3 runs 16 residues. V shed 5 bases and J 2 bases; nucleotides not matched to a gene: 7. CDR3 DNA: TGCAGTGCTCCGACTAGCGGGAGTAATACCTACAATGAGCAGTTCTTC. As protein: CSAPTSGSNTYNEQFF.

This clonotype was seen at least ten times. The gene calls are TRBV28 and TRBJ2-2, with 8 bases identical to TRBD1. The V gene end was trimmed by 10 bases and the J gene end by 1 base; junction bases not matched to a gene: 5. Per the germline V gene, CDR1 is MDHEN and CDR2 is SYDVKM. This CDR3 spans 14 amino acids. Here the CDR3 reads CATPGQENTGELFF. CDR3 DNA: TGTGCCACCCCGGGACAGGAGAACACCGGGGAGCTGTTTTTT.

In its sample, this clonotype was seen many times. V gene TRBV28 combines with J gene TRBJ2-7; 12 bases line up with TRBD2. J gave up 3 bases and V 6 bases, and 18 bases lay outside the gene matches. The germline gives CDR1 MDHEN, CDR2 SYDVKM. This CDR3 has 19 residues. The chain's CDR3 is CASRSFLRLAGVPYYEQYF. The CDR3 region has the DNA TGTGCCAGCAGATCTTTTCTACGACTAGCGGGAGTCCCATACTACGAGCAGTACTTC.

Comments on this clonotype: Compared with germline, one end of the junction differs, possibly owing to a read error. V and J are TRBV20-1 and TRBJ2-1; no firm D call. CDR1 is DFQATT and CDR2 is SNEGSKA in the germline V gene (reference sequence). The CDR3 is 15 amino acids. The CDR3 region is CCARDRIHSYNEQFF. As DNA, the CDR3 is TGCTGTGCTAGAGATCGGATTCACTCCTACAATGAGCAGTTCTTC.

This clonotype appeared many times. The chain couples TRBV10-1 to TRBJ2-2; 9 bases are shared with TRBD2. The trim removed 2 bases at V and 5 bases at J, leaving 9 bases unmatched. Germline CDR1 reads WNHNN; CDR2 reads SYGVQD (reference sequence). The CDR3 consists of 17 residues. The CDR3 DNA reads as TGCGCCAGCAGTGAGGACATAGCGGGAGAGGGGACCGGGGAGCTGTTTTTT. This gives the protein CASSEDIAGEGTGELFF.

This clonotype was recorded at least ten times. This chain connects TRBV29-1 to TRBJ1-2; 10 bases fit TRBD1. Per germline, CDR1 SQVTM and CDR2 ANQGSEA. CDR3 size: 13 residues. V lost 6 bases and J lost 2; bases outside the gene matches: 3. CDR3 region: CSVRDRGNYGYTF. CDR3 nucleotides: TGCAGCGTGAGGGACAGGGGAAACTATGGCTACACCTTC.

The chain is built from TRBV7-2 and TRBJ2-1, with a possible D match to TRBD2 (6 bases). V was pared by 2 bases and J by 0 bases, with 14 bases between. Germline-derived CDR1 and CDR2 are SGHTA and FQGNSA. The CDR3 runs 17 residues. CDR3 residues: CASSLIRGRSSYNEQFF. CDR3 DNA sequence: TGTGCCAGCAGCTTAATTCGGGGGAGGAGCTCCTACAATGAGCAGTTCTTC.

This clonotype showed up many times. The chain joins TRBV20-1 to TRBJ1-2; D is perhaps TRBD1 (6 bases). The CDR3 sequence is 13 residues long. CDR1 is DFQATT, CDR2 SNEGSKA, per germline (reference sequence). The V and J ends lost 6 bases and 6 bases respectively, with 17 bases between them. In nucleotides, the CDR3 is TGCAGTGCCGAAAGAGCAGGGGAGGATGGCTACACCTTC. Its protein is CSAERAGEDGYTF.